This entry lists 2 T cell receptor beta chains sequenced from one sample in a study of blood T cells in healthy people across ages. Through a sample-barcoded 5' primer and a J-beta primer mix, a second PCR was run for roughly 6 to 11 cycles. MiXCR, applied by TCRdb to the 5' RACE reads, yields one record per CDR3 protein. This table has more than 650,000 distinct CDR3 sequences, about 26% appearing once. These data were also reused for a study on T cells of mothers and their children.

Specimen: blood. The receptor source for this set is a boy younger than 18 in good health.

The chain is built from TRBV28 and TRBJ2-6, with D perhaps TRBD1 (6 bases). CDR1 is MDHEN, CDR2 SYDVKM, per germline. The V end lost 4 bases, the J end lost 8 bases, and 9 bases lay between the germline ends. The CDR3 consists of 13 residues. CDR3 DNA sequence: TGTGCCAGCAGTTCCCAGGGGACCAACGTCCTGACTTTC. Translation gives CASSSQGTNVLTF.

Ten or more counts support this clonotype. This sequence joins TRBV4-2 and TRBJ2-5; TRBD2 agrees at 8 bases. Germline V gives CDR1 LGHNA, CDR2 YNFKEQ. The CDR3 is 15 amino acids. V was pared by 0 bases and J by 4 bases, with 4 bases of the junction left unmatched. The CDR3, as DNA: TGTGCCAGCAGCCAAGACAGGGCGGGGGGAGAGACCCAGTACTTC. It yields the protein CASSQDRAGGETQYF.